This is a list of T cell receptor beta chains from one sample in a study of cytomegalovirus exposure and HLA in healthy donors. Assay used: immunoSEQ multiplex PCR; TCRdb lists only in-frame clones, some missing. The repertoire consists of 150,000 or so clones, with 60% to 80% occurring once and the leading ten covering around 15%. Specimen: PBMCs. The receptors stem from a man aged 45 to 65 in good health and CMV-seropositive. Each CDR3 is given without its conserved first and last residue. The D gene is left open where the match is weak.

NA,TRBV6-1,TRBJ1-1,ASTRTGGGPEAF
NA,TRBV18,TRBJ1-2,ASSPPNPGPYGYT
TRBD2,TRBV15,TRBJ2-1,ATSRGGGPTYSYNEQF
NA,TRBV30,TRBJ1-2,AWRADVRGQTGLYGYT
NA,TRBV19,TRBJ2-1,ASRDRPSYNEQF
TRBD1,TRBV5-4,TRBJ2-7,ASSSPGTGSYEQY
NA,TRBV7-8,TRBJ1-1,ASSLGGAFNTEAF
TRBD1,TRBV28,TRBJ2-1,AIRTGTSYNEQF
TRBD2,TRBV2,TRBJ2-3,ARRLAGTDTQY
NA,TRBV7-9,TRBJ1-2,ASSRRTQNGYT
NA,TRBV5-6,TRBJ1-1,ASSLDSSNTEAF
TRBD1,TRBV19,TRBJ2-5,ASTTKQGIGQTQY
TRBD1,TRBV5-5,TRBJ2-7,ASSNTTGTGCEQY
NA,TRBV11-1,TRBJ2-3,ASSLEMHSQY
NA,TRBV2,TRBJ1-2,ASRQTGMINYGYT
NA,TRBV27,TRBJ1-5,ASSFTLSNQPQH
NA,TRBV6-1,TRBJ1-6,ASSEPNRANSPLH
TRBD2,TRBV7-8,TRBJ2-5,ASSLLGSGGDETQY
NA,TRBV28,TRBJ1-6,ASSLSSSYNSPLH
NA,TRBV2,TRBJ2-6,ASRAFGLSGANVLT
TRBD1,TRBV7-9,TRBJ2-3,ASSHPSPTGGTDTQY
NA,TRBV28,TRBJ1-2,ASSLVRTPNYGYT
TRBD1,TRBV6-5,TRBJ1-4,ASSYSTGVGEKLF
TRBD2,TRBV6-6,TRBJ2-1,ASSPSGGVSYNEQF
TRBD1,TRBV5-1,TRBJ2-3,ASSLTGTGGADTQY
NA,TRBV6-5,TRBJ2-3,ASSKGPDTQY
TRBD2,TRBV19,TRBJ2-1,ASSIGSSGPYNEQF
TRBD1,TRBV5-6,TRBJ1-2,ASSPGQGHGYT
TRBD1,TRBV19,TRBJ1-5,ASSISDRDNQPQH
TRBD1,TRBV29-1,TRBJ2-7,SVTGTGLNEQY
NA,TRBV5-1,TRBJ1-6,ASSLAGDRRPLH
TRBD1,TRBV4-3,TRBJ1-4,ASSHPSRASGQVNEKLF
NA,TRBV19,TRBJ2-7,ASSSGPSVEQY
TRBD2,TRBV13,TRBJ2-5,ASSPAGTSGGAFREETQY
NA,TRBV5-1,TRBJ2-1,ASSAGGGLLSF
NA,TRBV19,TRBJ2-7,ASSIVLDSPYEQY
TRBD2,TRBV28,TRBJ2-5,ASSFLGLDQETQY
NA,TRBV28,TRBJ1-5,ASSPTYYSQPQH
NA,TRBV12-1,NA,ASSSISTVSYEQY
NA,TRBV7-9,TRBJ2-2,ASSNDRWWVGELF
NA,TRBV6-5,TRBJ1-1,ASSYSSPGENTEAF
TRBD2,TRBV5-1,TRBJ2-1,ASSLAGLAGPFEQF
NA,TRBV4-2,TRBJ1-5,ASSQDFGAGLNSNQPQH
NA,TRBV27,TRBJ1-1,ASSHGARTEAF
NA,TRBV27,TRBJ1-1,ASSFNRNTEAF
TRBD1,TRBV9,TRBJ1-2,ASSVELRTGDGYT
NA,TRBV6-1,TRBJ1-1,ASSEDRNTEAF